Listed below are T cell receptor beta chains from one sample, sequenced in a study of human T cells and chemical hapten exposure. TCRdb re-analysed the RACE reads in MiXCR, keeping a single row per CDR3 protein. The repertoire has around 69,000 distinct CDR3 sequences, approximately 9.8% of them found once; the top ten carry 3% to 4%. The material was whole blood, obtained in connection with sensitization to the hapten diphenylcyclopropenone (DPC). The origin of the receptors is a woman in her thirties or forties with alopecia areata. Some clones in this sample may be carry-over from other donors' samples. CDR3s include the opening cysteine and the closing phenylalanine or tryptophan. D genes are given only for firm matches. Clone size appears in some rows only: once, few, many, or a class for an expanded clone.

V	J	size	D	DNA	CDR3
TRBV20-1	TRBJ2-7	many	.	TGCAGTGCAACGACAACGGATTCCTACGAGCAGTACTTC	CSATTTDSYEQYF
TRBV10-3	TRBJ2-5	many	.	TGTGCCATCAGTGAGTCGTCGGCCTCGGAGACCCAGTACTTC	CAISESSASETQYF
TRBV7-6	TRBJ1-2	once	.	TGTGCCAGCAGCTTAGCCGAGAACTATGGCTACACCTTC	CASSLAENYGYTF
TRBV7-2	TRBJ2-7	few	.	TGTGCCAGCAGCTTATTTGGGGGCCAGACCTACGAGCAGTACTTC	CASSLFGGQTYEQYF
TRBV7-6	TRBJ2-7	many	.	TGTGCCAGCAGCCTGTCCCAGGGGCCCTACGAGCAGTACTTC	CASSLSQGPYEQYF
TRBV28	TRBJ1-1	few	.	TGTGCCAGCAGTGGAGTCTCGCTACATAATGAAGCTTTCTTT	CASSGVSLHNEAFF
TRBV6-1	TRBJ2-4	.	.	TGTGCCAGCAGTGAAGCGGGCGCGGAAAACATTCAGTACTTC	CASSEAGAENIQYF
TRBV7-3	TRBJ2-5	many	.	TGTGCCAGCAGCTCCCAAAGCCAAGAGACCCAGTACTTC	CASSSQSQETQYF
TRBV29-1	TRBJ2-1	few	.	TGCAGCGTTGAAACCAGGGGTCAGATGAATGAGCAGTTCTTC	CSVETRGQMNEQFF
TRBV2	TRBJ1-5	many	.	TGTGCCAGCAGAGCCTCCGGGACTGCTCAGCCCCAGCATTTT	CASRASGTAQPQHF